A selection of T cell receptor beta chains follows, all from one sample in a study of CD8 T cells in ankylosing spondylitis. TCRdb re-called the 5' RACE reads with MiXCR, one entry per CDR3 protein. The repertoire has more than 250,000 distinct CDR3 sequences, around a tenth of them found once; the top ten carry roughly 9%. Sequenced: blood, either unsorted or a sorted T cell fraction (not recorded which). Receptors originate from a female donor with ankylosing spondylitis or in good health (not recorded which). Each CDR3 is given without its conserved first and last residue.

>TRBV29-1
SVARTPDSNYEQY
>TRBV6-1
ASRKGSGPGELF
>TRBV18
ASSPEGTATYEQY
>TRBV9
ASSPRVGGNQPQH
>TRBV5-1
ASSLEGFILDEQF
>TRBV5-1
ASSLARGGGNTIY
>TRBV4-2
ASSVGLAGARELF
>TRBV28
ASSLSVPGVLGYT
>TRBV6-2/TRBV6-3
ATLDPGSNQPQH
>TRBV29-1
SVRASGYNEQF
>TRBV6-2/TRBV6-3
ASRASKAPRELF
>TRBV3-1
ASSQGWGYGYT
>TRBV20-1
SAYYDRAETQY
>TRBV10-2
ASRRTEMNTEAF
>TRBV9
ASSVGLAAGTYEQY
>TRBV5-1
ASSLTSRNTGELF
>TRBV15
AIGSGQLTEAF
>TRBV6-1
ASTQRGTGGLNQPQH
>TRBV25-1
ASSETGGPFNEQL
>TRBV20-1
SALPGSTYEQY
>TRBV5-1
ASSLAQDTQY
>TRBV29-1
SGSTGAYEQY
>TRBV29-1
SVMGQVTGANVLT
>TRBV18
ASSRLEGAGTGELF
>TRBV28
ASSGQNQPQH
>TRBV27
ASRDFHTGELF
>TRBV7-2
ASSRAGAGRNTEAF
>TRBV5-1
ASSASGTDPTQY
>TRBV6-2/TRBV6-3
ASLGLAGRSSYEQY
>TRBV20-1
SATPQFKGRNEQF
>TRBV5-6
ASSPRKGGFQETQY
>TRBV7-3
ASSSPGQGNTEAF
>TRBV7-9
ASSSQLATEQF
>TRBV5-1
ASSLVAGYSTDTQY
>TRBV20-1
SARAAAGRSSYEQY
>TRBV20-1
SAVGTSGSKKTQY
>TRBV20-1
SASGGATDTQY
>TRBV5-1
ASSQGARETQY
>TRBV15
ATSRGGTEGNTEAF
>TRBV6-5
ASSYSSGGIDNEQF
>TRBV5-5
ASSLFGHSNTGELF
>TRBV7-9
ASSSLAGRHTGELF
>TRBV20-1
SAQNRDRYSPLH
>TRBV10-3
AISESRGNIQY
>TRBV7-2
ASSLVRREVPYEQY
>TRBV29-1
SVEDGGAGHGGEQF
>TRBV7-2
ASSLAVHATNEKLF
>TRBV25-1
ASKTDTQY
>TRBV11-2
ASSSLAGAGSYNEQF
>TRBV7-2
ASRPNRGSYNEQF
>TRBV20-1
SARQSSGNTIY
>TRBV29-1
SAQGDSYNEQF
>TRBV7-3
ASSASGGAGISLF
>TRBV6-4
ASSMGPNQPQH